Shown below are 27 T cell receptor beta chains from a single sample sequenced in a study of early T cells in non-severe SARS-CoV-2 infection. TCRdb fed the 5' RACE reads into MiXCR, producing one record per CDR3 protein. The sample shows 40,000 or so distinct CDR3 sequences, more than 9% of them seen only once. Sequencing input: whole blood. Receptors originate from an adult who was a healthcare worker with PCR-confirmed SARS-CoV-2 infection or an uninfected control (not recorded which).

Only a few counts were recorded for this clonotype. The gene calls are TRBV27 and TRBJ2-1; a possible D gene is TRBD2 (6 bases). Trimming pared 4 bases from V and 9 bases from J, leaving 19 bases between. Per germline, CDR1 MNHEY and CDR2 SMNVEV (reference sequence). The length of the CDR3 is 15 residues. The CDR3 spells CASSSTTLAYAEQFF. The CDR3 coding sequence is TGTGCCAGCAGTTCCACAACCCTAGCGTACGCTGAGCAGTTCTTC.

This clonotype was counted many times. The chain's CDR3 is CASSPRQGMGWEDEQYF. For the CDR3, the DNA is TGTGCCAGCAGCCCTCGACAGGGGATGGGTTGGGAGGACGAGCAGTACTTC. The genes are TRBV7-9 and TRBJ2-7; 8 nucleotides match TRBD1. The CDR3 has 17 residues. Germline CDR1 is SEHNR and CDR2 is FQNEAQ (reference sequence). V lost 5 bases, J lost 5 bases, and 17 bases stayed unmatched.

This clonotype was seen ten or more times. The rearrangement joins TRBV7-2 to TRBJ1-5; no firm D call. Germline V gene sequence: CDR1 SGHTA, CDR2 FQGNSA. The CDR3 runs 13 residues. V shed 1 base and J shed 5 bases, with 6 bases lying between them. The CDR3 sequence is CASSLDWDQPQHF. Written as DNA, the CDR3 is TGTGCCAGCAGCTTAGATTGGGATCAGCCCCAGCATTTT.

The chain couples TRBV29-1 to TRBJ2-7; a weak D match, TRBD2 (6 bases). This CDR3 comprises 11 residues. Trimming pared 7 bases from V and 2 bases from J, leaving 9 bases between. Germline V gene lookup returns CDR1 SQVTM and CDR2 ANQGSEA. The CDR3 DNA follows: TGCAGCGGGGGGGAAACCTACGAGCAGTACTTC. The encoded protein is CSGGETYEQYF.

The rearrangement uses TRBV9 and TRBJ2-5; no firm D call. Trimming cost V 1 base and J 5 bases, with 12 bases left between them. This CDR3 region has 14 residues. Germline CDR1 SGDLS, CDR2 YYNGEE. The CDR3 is CASSVSSATETQYF. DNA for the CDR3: TGTGCCAGCAGCGTATCCTCAGCGACGGAGACCCAGTACTTC.

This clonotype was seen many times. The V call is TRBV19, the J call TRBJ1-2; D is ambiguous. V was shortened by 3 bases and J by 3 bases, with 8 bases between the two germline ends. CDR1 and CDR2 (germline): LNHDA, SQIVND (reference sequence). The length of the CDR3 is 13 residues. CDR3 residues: CASSIKAYYGYTF. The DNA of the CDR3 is TGTGCCAGTAGTATTAAGGCATACTATGGCTACACCTTC.

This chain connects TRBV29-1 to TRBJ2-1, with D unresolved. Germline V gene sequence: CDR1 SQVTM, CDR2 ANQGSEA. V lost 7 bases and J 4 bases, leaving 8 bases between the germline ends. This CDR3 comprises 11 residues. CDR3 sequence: CSAVVYNEQFF. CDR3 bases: TGCAGCGCCGTAGTTTACAATGAGCAGTTCTTC.

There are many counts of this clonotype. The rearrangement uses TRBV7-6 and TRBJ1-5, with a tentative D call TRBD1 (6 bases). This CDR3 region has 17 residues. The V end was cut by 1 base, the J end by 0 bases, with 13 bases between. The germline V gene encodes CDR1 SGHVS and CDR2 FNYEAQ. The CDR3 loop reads CASSLDQGSYSNQPQHF. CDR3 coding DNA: TGTGCCAGCAGCTTAGATCAGGGGAGCTATAGCAATCAGCCCCAGCATTTT.

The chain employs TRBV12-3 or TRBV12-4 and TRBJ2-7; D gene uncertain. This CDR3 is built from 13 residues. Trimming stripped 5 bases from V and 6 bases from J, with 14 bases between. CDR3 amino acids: CASSLLALREQYF. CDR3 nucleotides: TGTGCCAGCAGTCTCCTCGCCCTACGCGAGCAGTACTTC.

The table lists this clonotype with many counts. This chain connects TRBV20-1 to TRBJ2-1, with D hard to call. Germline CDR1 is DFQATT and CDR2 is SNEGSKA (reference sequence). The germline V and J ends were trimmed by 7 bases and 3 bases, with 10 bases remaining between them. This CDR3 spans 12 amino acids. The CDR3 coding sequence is TGCAGTGTACGTCCGGACTACAATGAGCAGTTCTTC. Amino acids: CSVRPDYNEQFF.

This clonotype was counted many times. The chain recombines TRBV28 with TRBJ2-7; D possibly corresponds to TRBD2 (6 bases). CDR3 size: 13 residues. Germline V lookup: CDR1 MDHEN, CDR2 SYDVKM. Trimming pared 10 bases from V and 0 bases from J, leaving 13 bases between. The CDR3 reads CATYRGSSYEQYF. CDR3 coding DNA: TGTGCCACCTACCGGGGGAGCTCCTACGAGCAGTACTTC.

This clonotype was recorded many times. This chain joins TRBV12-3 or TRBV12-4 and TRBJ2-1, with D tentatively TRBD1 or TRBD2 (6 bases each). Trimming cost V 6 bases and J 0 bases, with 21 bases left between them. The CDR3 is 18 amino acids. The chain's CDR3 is CASRQGGLAGSSYNEQFF. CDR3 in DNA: TGTGCCAGCAGGCAAGGGGGGCTAGCTGGAAGCTCCTACAATGAGCAGTTCTTC.

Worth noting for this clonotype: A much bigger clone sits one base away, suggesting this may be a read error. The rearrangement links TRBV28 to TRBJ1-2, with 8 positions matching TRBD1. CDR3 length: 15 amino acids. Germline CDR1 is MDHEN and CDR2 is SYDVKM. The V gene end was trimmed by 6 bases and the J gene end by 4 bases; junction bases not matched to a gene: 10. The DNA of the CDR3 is TGTGCCAGCAGCCCGCGGACAGGGATCATCTATGGCTACACCTTC. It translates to CASSPRTGIIYGYTF.

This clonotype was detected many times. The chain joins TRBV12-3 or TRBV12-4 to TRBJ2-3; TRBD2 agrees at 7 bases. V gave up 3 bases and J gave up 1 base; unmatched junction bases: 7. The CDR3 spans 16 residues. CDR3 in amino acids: CASSLSRGRGTDTQYF. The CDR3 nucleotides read TGTGCCAGCAGTTTGTCCCGGGGGAGGGGCACAGATACGCAGTATTTT.

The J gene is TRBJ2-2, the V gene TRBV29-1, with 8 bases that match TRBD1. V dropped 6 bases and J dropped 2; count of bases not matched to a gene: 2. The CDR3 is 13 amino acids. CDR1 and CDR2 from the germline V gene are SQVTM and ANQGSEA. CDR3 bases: TGCAGCGTGGGGACAGGTAACACCGGGGAGCTGTTTTTT. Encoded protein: CSVGTGNTGELFF.

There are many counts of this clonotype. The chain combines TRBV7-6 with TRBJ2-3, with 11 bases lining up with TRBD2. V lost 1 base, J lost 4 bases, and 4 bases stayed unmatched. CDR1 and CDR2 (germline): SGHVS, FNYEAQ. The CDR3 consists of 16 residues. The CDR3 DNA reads TGTGCCAGCAGCTTAGACTTAGCGGGAGGGCCAGATACGCAGTATTTT. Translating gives CASSLDLAGGPDTQYF.

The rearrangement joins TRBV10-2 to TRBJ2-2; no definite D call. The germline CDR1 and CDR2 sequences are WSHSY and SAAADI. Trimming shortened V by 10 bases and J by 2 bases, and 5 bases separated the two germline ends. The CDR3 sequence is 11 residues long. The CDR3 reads CATANTGELFF. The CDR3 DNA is TGCGCCACCGCAAACACCGGGGAGCTGTTTTTT.

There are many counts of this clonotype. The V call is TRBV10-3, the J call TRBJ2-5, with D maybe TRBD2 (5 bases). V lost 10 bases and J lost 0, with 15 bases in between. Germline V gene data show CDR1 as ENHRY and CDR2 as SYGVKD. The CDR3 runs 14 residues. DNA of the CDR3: TGTGCCACGGGGTACCAGCGGAACCAAGAGACCCAGTACTTC. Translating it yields CATGYQRNQETQYF.

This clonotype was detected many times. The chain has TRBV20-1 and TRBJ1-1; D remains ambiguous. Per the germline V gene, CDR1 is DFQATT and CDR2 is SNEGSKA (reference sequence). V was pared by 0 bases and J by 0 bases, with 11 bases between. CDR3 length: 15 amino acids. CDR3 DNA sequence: TGCAGTGCTAGAGATGGGGTCAGCATGAACACTGAAGCTTTCTTT. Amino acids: CSARDGVSMNTEAFF.

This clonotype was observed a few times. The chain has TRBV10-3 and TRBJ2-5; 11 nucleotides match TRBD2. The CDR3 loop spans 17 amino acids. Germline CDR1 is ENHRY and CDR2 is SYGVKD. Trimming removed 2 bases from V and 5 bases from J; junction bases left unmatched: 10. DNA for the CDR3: TGTGCCATCAGTGAGCCCAAACTAGCGGGAGAGGGTGAGACCCAGTACTTC. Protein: CAISEPKLAGEGETQYF.

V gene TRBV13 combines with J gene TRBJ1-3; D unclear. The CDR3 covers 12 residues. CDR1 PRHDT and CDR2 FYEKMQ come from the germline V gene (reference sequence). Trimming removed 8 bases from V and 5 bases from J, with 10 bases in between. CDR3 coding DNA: TGTGCCAGCGGAAGGACCCGAAACACCATATATTTT. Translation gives CASGRTRNTIYF.

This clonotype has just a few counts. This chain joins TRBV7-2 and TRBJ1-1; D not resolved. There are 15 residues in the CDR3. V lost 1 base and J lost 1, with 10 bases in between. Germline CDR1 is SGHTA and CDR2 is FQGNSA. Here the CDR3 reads CASSLDLFRNTEAFF. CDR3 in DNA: TGTGCCAGCAGCTTAGATTTGTTCCGGAACACTGAAGCTTTCTTT.

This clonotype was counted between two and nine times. CDR3 protein: CASGLSTGDYGYTF. The CDR3 DNA reads TGTGCTAGTGGTTTGTCGACAGGGGACTATGGCTACACCTTC. The chain is built from TRBV12-5 and TRBJ1-2; 8 bases map to TRBD1. This CDR3 has 14 residues. Losses at the gene ends were 2 bases for V and 3 bases for J; bases not matched to a gene: 2. CDR1 LGHNT and CDR2 FRNRAP come from the germline V gene.

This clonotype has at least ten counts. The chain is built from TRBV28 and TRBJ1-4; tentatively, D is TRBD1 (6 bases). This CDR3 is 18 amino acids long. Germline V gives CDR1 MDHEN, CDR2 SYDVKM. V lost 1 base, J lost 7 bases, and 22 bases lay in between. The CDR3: CASSLLSSGRGRGEKLFF. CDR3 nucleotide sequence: TGTGCCAGCAGTTTATTGAGTAGTGGCAGGGGAAGAGGTGAAAAACTGTTTTTT. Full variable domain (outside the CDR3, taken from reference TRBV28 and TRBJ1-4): DVKVTQSSRYLVKRTGEKVFLECVQDMDHENMFWYRQDPGLGLRLIYFSYDVKMKEKGDIPEGYSVSREKKERFSLILESASTNQTSMYLCASSLLSSGRGRGEKLFFGSGTQLSVL.

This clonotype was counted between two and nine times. The CDR3 DNA reads TGCAGTGCTAGAGATCGGGGGTTTGCAGCTTTCTTT. This sequence encodes CSARDRGFAAFF. The V call is TRBV20-1, the J call TRBJ1-1; possibly TRBD1 for D (5 bases). V lost 0 bases, J lost 10 bases, and 12 bases lay in between. The CDR3 has 12 residues. Germline V gives CDR1 DFQATT, CDR2 SNEGSKA (reference sequence).

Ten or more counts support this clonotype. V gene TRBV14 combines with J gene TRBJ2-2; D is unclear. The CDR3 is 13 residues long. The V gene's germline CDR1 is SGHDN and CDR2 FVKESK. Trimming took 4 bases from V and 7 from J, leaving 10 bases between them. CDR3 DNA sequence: TGTGCCAGCAGCCCTTTCTTCCTCGGGGAGCTGTTTTTT. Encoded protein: CASSPFFLGELFF.

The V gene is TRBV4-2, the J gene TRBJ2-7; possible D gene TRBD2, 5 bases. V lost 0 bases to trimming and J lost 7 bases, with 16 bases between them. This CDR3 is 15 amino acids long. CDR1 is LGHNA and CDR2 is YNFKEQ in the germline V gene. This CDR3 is CASSQDFAGAREQYF. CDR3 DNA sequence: TGTGCCAGCAGCCAAGATTTTGCGGGCGCTAGGGAGCAGTACTTC.